A single sample is the source of the 31 T cell receptor beta chains below, sequenced in a study of cytomegalovirus exposure and HLA in healthy donors. The PCR used 60 Vbeta and 13 Jbeta primers. Sequencing used immunoSEQ multiplex PCR; TCRdb keeps in-frame clones, though not all of them. The sample yields about 120,000 clones, 60% to 85% seen once. Specimen: PBMCs. The receptor set was obtained from a woman aged 40 to 50 in good health and CMV-seropositive.

V is TRBV7-3 and J is TRBJ2-7; the match to TRBD1 covers 7 bases. Germline V CDR1 and CDR2: SGHTA, FQGTGA. The CDR3 is 15 residues long. V gave up 4 bases and J gave up 0 bases; unmatched junction bases: 6. The CDR3 sequence: CASSYGDSSSYEQYF. The DNA of the CDR3 is TGTGCCAGCAGCTACGGGGACAGCAGCTCCTACGAGCAGTACTTC.

This clone has just a few counts. This chain joins TRBV6-1 and TRBJ1-5; the match to TRBD1 covers 7 bases. The CDR3 contains 17 residues. The V gene's germline CDR1 is MNHNS and CDR2 SASEGT. Unmatched junction bases numbered 13, after V lost 4 bases and J lost 4 bases. For the CDR3, the DNA is TGTGCCAGCAGTGGAGGCAACCCGGGGACAGAAAATCAGCCCCAGCATTTT. Its protein product is CASSGGNPGTENQPQHF.

This rearrangement joins TRBV5-1 to TRBJ2-2, with 10 bases that match TRBD1. Germline assignment: CDR1 SGHRS and CDR2 YFSETQ. With 6 bases clipped from V and 9 bases from J, the junction kept 11 bases outside the gene matches. This CDR3 spans 15 amino acids. Here the CDR3 DNA reads TGCGCCAGCACCTCCGGGACAGGGGTCGATAGGGAGCTGTTTTTT. This encodes CASTSGTGVDRELFF.

The chain joins TRBV29-1 to TRBJ1-1; 8 bases agree with TRBD1. The germline V gene encodes CDR1 SQVTM and CDR2 ANQGSEA. V was clipped by 0 bases and J by 1 base; unmatched bases: 1. The CDR3 has 14 residues. The CDR3 nucleotides are TGCAGCGTTGAAGATACAGGGGGGAACACTGAAGCTTTCTTT. Its translation: CSVEDTGGNTEAFF.

This chain uses TRBV6-1 with TRBJ1-3; TRBD1 matches at 9 bases. The germline gives CDR1 MNHNS, CDR2 SASEGT. The CDR3 covers 15 residues. Trimming cost V 2 bases and J 4 bases; bases outside gene matches: 3. The CDR3 region has the DNA TGTGCCAGCAGTGAAACAGGGGGCGCGGGAAACACCATATATTTT. This sequence encodes CASSETGGAGNTIYF.

This sequence joins TRBV2 and TRBJ1-2; possibly TRBD1 for D (6 bases). The CDR3 contains 17 residues. The germline CDR1 and CDR2 sequences are SNHLY and FYNNEI. Trimming stripped 6 bases from V and 0 bases from J, with 20 bases between. The CDR3 region is CASRPTGSWFTNYGYTF. For the CDR3, the DNA is TGTGCCAGCAGACCTACAGGGAGCTGGTTTACTAACTATGGCTACACCTTC.

The chain carries TRBV4-2 and TRBJ1-5; TRBD1 might be the D (5 bases). The germline V and J ends were trimmed by 0 bases and 6 bases, with 12 bases remaining between them. The CDR3 is 15 residues long. The V gene's germline CDR1 is LGHNA and CDR2 YNFKEQ. The CDR3 DNA sequence: TGTGCCAGCAGCCAAGAAGGCAGGGCAGGTCAGCCCCAGCATTTT. The encoded protein is CASSQEGRAGQPQHF.

This clone appeared a few times. The rearrangement joins TRBV10-1 to TRBJ1-1; a possible D gene is TRBD1 (6 bases). The V end was cut by 6 bases, the J end by 0 bases, with 8 bases between. Looked up from germline, CDR1 is WNHNN and CDR2 is SYGVQD (reference sequence). This CDR3 contains 13 residues. CDR3 in amino acids: CASRQGLNTEAFF. In DNA form, the CDR3 reads TGCGCCAGCAGACAGGGTTTGAACACTGAAGCTTTCTTT.

As concerns this clone: Relative to the germline gene, one junction end is altered; a read error may explain this. The chain has TRBV7-9 and TRBJ2-3, with TRBD2 identical over 10 bases. From germline, CDR1 is SEHNR and CDR2 FQNEAQ (reference sequence). The CDR3 sequence is 14 residues long. The CDR3 nucleotides read TGTGCCAGCAGCCTAGCGGGAGTTGGAGATACGCAGTATTTT. The encoded protein is CASSLAGVGDTQYF.

The chain carries TRBV29-1 and TRBJ2-7; D gene unclear. CDR3 length: 13 amino acids. V shed 4 bases and J shed 3 bases, with 13 bases lying between them. The germline gives CDR1 SQVTM, CDR2 ANQGSEA. CDR3 in amino acids: CSVAPGSLYEQYF. The CDR3 DNA reads TGCAGCGTTGCTCCAGGCAGTCTCTACGAGCAGTACTTC.

This clone was seen more than once but under ten times. The chain carries TRBV27 and TRBJ2-5, with D possibly matching TRBD2 (7 bases). The CDR3 length is 13 residues. V was clipped by 6 bases and J by 2 bases, with 10 bases between them. CDR1 and CDR2 from the germline V gene are MNHEY and SMNVEV (reference sequence). The CDR3 protein is CASREGGQETQYF. The CDR3 bases are TGTGCCAGCAGAGAGGGGGGGCAAGAGACCCAGTACTTC.

The chain couples TRBV30 to TRBJ2-5, with 8 bases matching TRBD1. With the DNA end fitting TRBJ2-7 better, the J assignment may be wrong. Per the germline V gene, CDR1 is GTSNPN and CDR2 is SVGIG (reference sequence). The CDR3 spans 15 residues. The CDR3: CAWSGPSRGRNEQYF. The CDR3, as DNA: TGTGCCTGGAGTGGCCCGAGCAGGGGGCGTAACGAGCAGTACTTC.

CDR3 sequence: CASSSRGPNTGELFF. CDR3 sequence (DNA): TGTGCCAGCAGCTCCAGGGGTCCGAACACCGGGGAGCTGTTTTTT. The chain uses TRBV5-5 and TRBJ2-2; D is perhaps TRBD1 (6 bases). Germline CDR1 SGHKS, CDR2 YYEKEE (reference sequence). The CDR3 is 15 residues long. The germline V and J ends were trimmed by 3 bases and 0 bases, with 9 bases remaining between them. The variable domain in full, completed from reference TRBV5-5 and TRBJ2-2, reads DAGVTQSPTHLIKTRGQQVTLRCSPISGHKSVSWYQQVLGQGPQFIFQYYEKEERGRGNFPDRFSARQFPNYSSELNVNALLLGDSALYLCASSSRGPNTGELFFGEGSRLTVL.

The CDR3 here is CASSTGQGFTEAFF. CDR3 sequence (DNA): TGTGCCAGCAGCACCGGACAGGGCTTCACTGAAGCTTTCTTT. The chain is built from TRBV7-9 and TRBJ1-1, with 8 bases fitting TRBD1. Trimming at V came to 5 bases and at J to 4 bases, leaving 6 bases not matched to a gene. From germline, CDR1 is SEHNR and CDR2 FQNEAQ (reference sequence). This CDR3 has 14 amino acids.

V usage is TRBV7-2 and J usage is TRBJ2-2; TRBD2 agrees at 7 bases. V shed 5 bases and J 2 bases; nucleotides not matched to a gene: 8. This CDR3 spans 16 amino acids. CDR1 SGHTA and CDR2 FQGNSA come from the germline V gene. This CDR3 is CASSPRGGPNTGELFF. The CDR3 nucleotides read TGTGCCAGCAGCCCAAGGGGAGGGCCCAACACCGGGGAGCTGTTTTTT.

The V call is TRBV4-2, the J call TRBJ1-5, with a possible D match to TRBD1 (6 bases). V lost 0 bases to trimming and J lost 0 bases, with 18 bases between them. The CDR3 is 19 amino acids. In germline, CDR1 is LGHNA, CDR2 YNFKEQ. CDR3 in amino acids: CASSQEDYLRTDSNQPQHF. The CDR3 nucleotides are TGTGCCAGCAGCCAAGAAGACTACCTACGGACAGATAGCAATCAGCCCCAGCATTTT.

The rearrangement joins TRBV5-1 to TRBJ2-3; a possible D gene is TRBD2 (5 bases). Germline V gene lookup returns CDR1 SGHRS and CDR2 YFSETQ. This CDR3 spans 16 amino acids. V gave up 0 bases and J gave up 4 bases, with 15 bases separating them. CDR3 residues: CASSLGPREGPDTQYF. The DNA for the CDR3 is TGCGCCAGCAGCTTGGGGCCCCGAGAGGGTCCAGATACGCAGTATTTT.

The rearrangement joins TRBV5-5 to TRBJ2-4; possible D gene TRBD1, 5 bases. V shed 2 bases and J shed 6 bases, with 9 bases lying between them. This CDR3 region has 13 residues. The germline V gene encodes CDR1 SGHKS and CDR2 YYEKEE (reference sequence). The CDR3 spells CASSFRDRNIQYF. The CDR3 DNA reads TGTGCCAGCAGCTTCCGAGACAGAAACATTCAGTACTTC.

J is TRBJ1-3 and V is TRBV7-9, with TRBD1 as a possible D gene (5 bases). The V gene's germline CDR1 is SEHNR and CDR2 FQNEAQ (reference sequence). Trimming cost V 4 bases and J 0 bases, with 10 bases left between them. The CDR3 contains 15 residues. CDR3 bases: TGTGCCAGCAGCTCGGACACCCGCTCTGGAAACACCATATATTTT. Protein: CASSSDTRSGNTIYF.

The CDR3 coding sequence is TGTGCCAGCAGCTTAGAGAGGACAGGCGAGCAGTACTTC. It yields the protein CASSLERTGEQYF. The genes are TRBV11-2 and TRBJ2-7, with 7 bases identical to TRBD1. Trimming cost V 0 bases and J 6 bases; bases outside gene matches: 2. Germline-derived CDR1 and CDR2 are SGHAT and FQNNGV. The CDR3 length is 13 residues.

This clone was counted a single time. The chain uses TRBV30 and TRBJ1-3, with 8 positions matching TRBD1. The germline V gene has CDR1 GTSNPN and CDR2 SVGIG (reference sequence). The CDR3 runs 13 residues. The CDR3 reads CARTGMSGNTIYF. In DNA, the CDR3 is TGTGCTCGGACAGGGATGTCTGGAAACACCATATATTTT.

The rearrangement uses TRBV29-1 and TRBJ2-7; 10 nucleotides line up with TRBD2. The junction had 12 bases not matched to a gene; V was cut back by 4 bases and J by 6 bases. CDR1 SQVTM and CDR2 ANQGSEA come from the germline V gene. This CDR3 comprises 15 residues. CDR3 nucleotide sequence: TGCAGCGTTGGTTCAGGGGTGGTAGCGGGAGGCGAGCAGTACTTC. As protein: CSVGSGVVAGGEQYF.

This clone was observed a few times. This chain links TRBV25-1 with TRBJ1-4; 9 bases fit TRBD1. The CDR3 loop spans 14 amino acids. The V gene's germline CDR1 is MGHDK and CDR2 SYGVNS. Trimming took 6 bases from V and 5 from J; bases not matched to a gene: 4. The CDR3 nucleotides read TGTGCCAGCAGCGGAGACAGGGGGAATGAAAAACTGTTTTTT. This codes for CASSGDRGNEKLFF.

The chain joins TRBV30 to TRBJ1-5; TRBD1 aligns across 8 bases. This CDR3 region has 14 residues. From germline, CDR1 is GTSNPN and CDR2 SVGIG (reference sequence). V gave up 3 bases and J gave up 5 bases; unmatched junction bases: 6. The CDR3 spells CAWSADRGYQPQHF. CDR3 nucleotides: TGTGCCTGGAGCGCTGACAGGGGTTATCAGCCCCAGCATTTT.

This chain connects TRBV19 to TRBJ1-1; a weak D match, TRBD1 (6 bases). This CDR3 has 16 residues. CDR1 and CDR2 from the germline V gene are LNHDA and SQIVND (reference sequence). The V and J ends lost 5 bases and 1 base respectively, with 17 bases between them. CDR3 nucleotide sequence: TGTGCCAGTAGTCCTCAACCGGGACAACAGAACACTGAAGCTTTCTTT. Its protein is CASSPQPGQQNTEAFF.

The chain uses TRBV21-1 and TRBJ2-7; the DNA was not compared with TRBD1, the D call given in the table. TRBV21-1 is a pseudogene segment. The CDR3 spans 12 residues. This chain's CDR3 is CATGTASYEQYF. Here the CDR3 DNA reads TGTGCCACGGGGACAGCCTCCTACGAGCAGTACTTC.

The rearrangement uses TRBV10-3 and TRBJ1-3, with D possibly TRBD1 on 5 matching bases. The CDR3 covers 14 residues. The germline CDR1 and CDR2 sequences are ENHRY and SYGVKD. V was pared by 10 bases and J by 4 bases, with 17 bases between. This CDR3 reads CARRDPRAGNTIYF. The CDR3 DNA is TGTGCCAGGAGGGACCCCCGAGCCGGAAACACCATATATTTT.

This chain uses TRBV6-5 with TRBJ1-1; D possibly corresponds to TRBD1 (5 bases). The CDR3 contains 14 residues. The germline gives CDR1 MNHEY, CDR2 SVGAGI. V lost 6 bases and J 0 bases, leaving 11 bases between the germline ends. The CDR3 DNA is TGTGCCAGCAGAAGGAGGGGCATGAACACTGAAGCTTTCTTT. Translation gives CASRRRGMNTEAFF.

This chain uses TRBV7-9 with TRBJ1-4; no reliable D call. Germline V CDR1 and CDR2: SEHNR, FQNEAQ (reference sequence). V dropped 1 base and J dropped 0 bases, with 9 bases sitting between them. This CDR3 has 16 amino acids. The CDR3 region is CASSLVSGATNEKLFF. The CDR3 DNA reads as TGTGCCAGCAGCTTAGTATCGGGTGCAACTAATGAAAAACTGTTTTTT.

The V and J genes are TRBV10-3 and TRBJ2-3; no clear D. The V end lost 10 bases, the J end lost 0 bases, and 5 bases lay between the germline ends. The CDR3 consists of 11 residues. CDR1 and CDR2 (germline): ENHRY, SYGVKD. The CDR3 region has the DNA TGTGCCACCGGGAGCACAGATACGCAGTATTTT. Translation: CATGSTDTQYF.

In DNA, the CDR3 is TGTGCCAGCAGATACGGACAGGGGAACACTGAAGCTTTCTTT. This gives the protein CASRYGQGNTEAFF. The rearrangement joins TRBV2 to TRBJ1-1; 8 bases are shared with TRBD1. Germline-derived CDR1 and CDR2 are SNHLY and FYNNEI. With V trimmed by 6 bases and J by 1 base, 4 bases remained unmatched. The CDR3 extends over 14 amino acids.